The 15 T cell receptor beta chains listed next were all sequenced from one sample in a study of radiotherapy plus CTLA-4 blockade in lung cancer. The assay was immunoSEQ multiplex PCR, and TCRdb's table has in-frame clones only and misses some. This table holds tens of thousands of clones, approximately 79% found once. Material: peripheral blood, obtained from a patient treated with radiotherapy plus ipilimumab. The receptors were sampled from a human donor with non-small cell lung cancer who had a complete response to radiotherapy plus ipilimumab.

The chain links TRBV27 to TRBJ1-2, with a possible D match to TRBD1 (6 bases). Trimming stripped 10 bases from V and 4 bases from J, with 16 bases between. The CDR3 is 13 residues long. Germline V gene sequence: CDR1 MNHEY, CDR2 SMNVEV (reference sequence). CDR3 bases: TGTGCCACCCGACCGACAGGCCCCTATGGCTACACCTTC. It translates to CATRPTGPYGYTF.

This rearrangement joins TRBV18 to TRBJ1-4; no clear D gene. The germline V gene encodes CDR1 KGHSH and CDR2 LQKENI. The germline V and J ends were trimmed by 5 bases and 8 bases, with 15 bases remaining between them. The CDR3 loop spans 14 amino acids. The CDR3 spells CASSSARYSEKLFF. Here the CDR3 DNA reads TGTGCCAGCTCATCCGCCCGCTACTCGGAAAAACTGTTTTTT.

This chain links TRBV7-2 with TRBJ2-1, with TRBD1 identical over 8 bases. The CDR3 is made up of 14 amino acids. Trimming at V came to 1 base and at J to 8 bases, leaving 4 bases not matched to a gene. Germline CDR1 and CDR2: SGHTA and FQGNSA. In nucleotides, the CDR3 is TGTGCCAGCAGCTTAGGAACAGGGGGTTATGAGCAGTTCTTC. As protein: CASSLGTGGYEQFF.

V and J are TRBV5-6 and TRBJ2-1, with TRBD2 as a possible D gene (5 bases). The ends were cut back, 2 bases at V and 10 bases at J, with 10 bases in the middle. The CDR3 extends over 12 amino acids. Germline lookup yields CDR1 SGHDT and CDR2 YYEEEE. The CDR3 DNA sequence: TGTGCCAGCAGCTTACTCGACTACGAGCAGTTCTTC. This gives the protein CASSLLDYEQFF.

The V call is TRBV5-6, the J call TRBJ1-6; D is undetermined. This CDR3 comprises 15 residues. Trimming removed 0 bases from V and 10 bases from J, with 14 bases in between. CDR1 is SGHDT, CDR2 YYEEEE, per germline. The CDR3 sequence: CASSLAGGRGSPLHF. The CDR3 bases are TGTGCCAGCAGCTTGGCCGGTGGTAGAGGCTCACCCCTCCACTTT.

The rearrangement joins TRBV5-5 to TRBJ2-3; 11 bases are a match to TRBD2. The germline gives CDR1 SGHKS, CDR2 YYEKEE (reference sequence). This CDR3 spans 14 amino acids. The J segment lost 6 bases and the V segment lost 4 bases, leaving 4 bases of the junction unmatched. CDR3 sequence: CASSPTSGSDTQYF. In DNA form, the CDR3 reads TGTGCCAGCAGCCCCACTAGCGGGAGTGATACGCAGTATTTT.

This clone was detected only once. The V gene is TRBV19, the J gene TRBJ1-2; tentatively, D is TRBD1 (5 bases). V dropped 3 bases and J dropped 4 bases, with 9 bases sitting between them. Germline CDR1 is LNHDA and CDR2 is SQIVND (reference sequence). The CDR3 runs 13 residues. CDR3 sequence reads: CASSMGGSYGYTF. CDR3 nucleotide sequence: TGTGCCAGTAGTATGGGGGGAAGCTATGGCTACACCTTC.

The rearrangement uses TRBV21-1 and TRBJ2-7; the D segment call TRBD2 is taken from the table without a DNA check. TRBV21-1 is termed a pseudogene. The CDR3 extends over 18 amino acids. CDR3 DNA: TGTGCCAGCAGCAAAGGGGTTCGGACTAGCGGGAGGTCCTACGAGCAGTACTTC. Translation gives CASSKGVRTSGRSYEQYF.

This clone was observed a single time. The genes are TRBV6-5 and TRBJ2-4, with TRBD1 matching 7 bases. Germline CDR1 MNHEY, CDR2 SVGAGI. Losses at the gene ends were 5 bases for V and 5 bases for J; bases not matched to a gene: 9. The CDR3 spans 15 residues. The CDR3 DNA reads TGTGCCAGCAGTACCCTCAGGGGGATTCAAAACATTCAGTACTTC. Translation: CASSTLRGIQNIQYF.

V is TRBV20-1 and J is TRBJ2-3; perhaps TRBD2 as D (5 bases). Germline values: CDR1 DFQATT, CDR2 SNEGSKA (reference sequence). V was trimmed by 3 bases and J by 8 bases, leaving 9 bases between them. The CDR3 totals 11 residues. This chain's CDR3 is CSASSAGTQYF. DNA for the CDR3: TGCAGTGCTAGCTCCGCGGGTACGCAGTATTTT.

DNA of the CDR3: TGTGCCAGCAGCTTCGCTAGCGCGACTAGAGAGCAGTTCTTC. Translating gives CASSFASATREQFF. V usage is TRBV5-4 and J usage is TRBJ2-1; D is possibly TRBD2 (6 bases). CDR1 and CDR2 from the germline V gene are SGHNT and YYREEE (reference sequence). V was cut by 2 bases and J by 10 bases, with 16 bases left in between. CDR3 length: 14 amino acids.

The rearrangement joins TRBV28 to TRBJ1-6; TRBD1 matches 8 bases. Trimming cost V 7 bases and J 15 bases; bases outside gene matches: 17. The germline gives CDR1 MDHEN, CDR2 SYDVKM. The CDR3 runs to 15 residues. CDR3 residues: CASIPHGTGGQGLHF. CDR3 DNA sequence: TGTGCCAGCATCCCCCACGGGACAGGCGGCCAAGGCCTCCACTTT.

This chain links TRBV5-1 with TRBJ1-1, with TRBD1 as a possible D gene (5 bases). The CDR3 runs to 13 residues. Looked up from germline, CDR1 is SGHRS and CDR2 is YFSETQ. V lost 0 bases, J lost 11 bases, and 14 bases lay in between. In DNA, the CDR3 is TGCGCCAGCAGCTTGGCCGGGGGGGACGAGGCTTTCTTT. This sequence encodes CASSLAGGDEAFF.

The chain joins TRBV6-5 to TRBJ2-7; 8 bases map to TRBD1. CDR1 MNHEY and CDR2 SVGAGI come from the germline V gene. Trimming took 0 bases from V and 4 from J; bases not matched to a gene: 5. There are 15 residues in the CDR3. CDR3 in amino acids: CASSYSRTGIYEQYF. CDR3 coding DNA: TGTGCCAGCAGTTACTCTAGGACAGGGATTTACGAGCAGTACTTC.

The rearrangement links TRBV10-3 to TRBJ1-1; D gene unclear. Trimming left V 2 bases short and J 2 bases short, with 12 bases between. Germline loops: CDR1 ENHRY, CDR2 SYGVKD. The CDR3 spans 15 residues. The DNA for the CDR3 is TGTGCCATCAGTGAGATGCCATCGGGAAACACTGAAGCTTTCTTT. This sequence encodes CAISEMPSGNTEAFF.